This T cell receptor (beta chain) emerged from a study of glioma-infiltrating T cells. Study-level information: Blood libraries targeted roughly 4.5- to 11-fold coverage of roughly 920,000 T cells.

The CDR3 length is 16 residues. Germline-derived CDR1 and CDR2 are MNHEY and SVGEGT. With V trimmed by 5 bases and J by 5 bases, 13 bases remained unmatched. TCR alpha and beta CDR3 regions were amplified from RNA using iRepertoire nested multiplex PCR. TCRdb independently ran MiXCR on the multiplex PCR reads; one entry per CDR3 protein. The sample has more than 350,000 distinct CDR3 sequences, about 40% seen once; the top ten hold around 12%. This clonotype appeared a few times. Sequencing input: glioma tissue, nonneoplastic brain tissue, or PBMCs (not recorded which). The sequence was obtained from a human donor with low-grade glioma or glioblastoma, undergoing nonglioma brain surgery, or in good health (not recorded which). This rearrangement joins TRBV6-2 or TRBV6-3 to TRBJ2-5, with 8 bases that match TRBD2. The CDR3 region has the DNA TGTGCCAGCAGTCGAGGAGCGGGAGTTGGGAGCGAGACCCAGTACTTC. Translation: CASSRGAGVGSETQYF.